This TCR beta chain comes out of a study of cytomegalovirus exposure and HLA in healthy donors. Study-wide points: HLA allele associations emerged for 15,000 to 20,000 TCR beta sequences in a later analysis, at 0.05 false discovery rate.

The PCR was carried out with 60 Vbeta primers and 13 Jbeta primers. Produced via immunoSEQ multiplex PCR; TCRdb's table is partial and in-frame only. Among some 140,000 clones listed, around 77% were seen once. Notes on this clone: What it recognizes is unknown.

Germline CDR1 is SGHRS and CDR2 is YFSETQ. Trimming at V came to 4 bases and at J to 5 bases, leaving 11 bases not matched to a gene. The CDR3 extends over 16 amino acids. Sequences were obtained from PBMCs. The J gene is TRBJ2-2, the V gene TRBV5-1, with TRBD1 matching over 7 bases. This clonotype was sampled from a man aged 25-40 years in good health and CMV-seronegative. This chain's CDR3 is CASSTGTASGTGELFF. CDR3 sequence (DNA): TGCGCCAGCAGCACAGGGACAGCAAGTGGGACCGGGGAGCTGTTTTTT.